One T cell receptor beta chain is described in this entry. This sample includes further DNA sequences coding for the same CDR3. These data originate in a study of blood T cell repertoires in COVID-19. Study details: COVID-19 samples from acute and convalescent phases originated in the United States, Italy and Spain. PBMCs, B-cell-depleted T cells, or T cells provided the cDNA or gDNA that made up the material.

V dropped 2 bases and J dropped 0 bases, with 6 bases sitting between them. The CDR3 runs 13 residues. Germline CDR1 and CDR2: SGDLS and YYNGEE. Sequenced by immunoSEQ multiplex PCR; TCRdb stores in-frame clones only, minus some. Among about 110,000 clones listed, about three quarters were seen once. Sequenced material: peripheral blood. The clonotype originates from a human donor in a cohort sampled during active or convalescent COVID-19. The V call is TRBV9, the J call TRBJ2-7; D is unclear. The DNA for the CDR3 is TGTGCCAGCAGCGTCGGTAGCTCCTACGAGCAGTACTTC. Residues: CASSVGSSYEQYF.